The 4 T cell receptor beta chains below were found in one sample sequenced in a study of CD4+ T cells in melanoma. Here immunoSEQ multiplex PCR was the method, and the copy in TCRdb shows in-frame clones only, minus some. Of some 14,000 clones listed, 60% to 85% are singletons. Sequenced material: cells from a culture (not recorded whether cultured in vitro). These receptors all come from a human donor with melanoma.

This chain joins TRBV18 and TRBJ1-5; 7 nucleotides line up with TRBD1. Trimming removed 3 bases from V and 7 bases from J; junction bases left unmatched: 6. Looked up from germline, CDR1 is KGHSH and CDR2 is LQKENI. This CDR3 spans 14 amino acids. CDR3 coding DNA: TGTGCCAGCTCACCCCAAGGGGGCCAGCAGCCCCAGCATTTT. The encoded protein is CASSPQGGQQPQHF.

V is TRBV18 and J is TRBJ2-3, with D perhaps TRBD2 (6 bases). Germline V gene sequence: CDR1 KGHSH, CDR2 LQKENI. The CDR3 has 16 amino acids. The V end was cut by 4 bases, the J end by 3 bases, with 17 bases between. The DNA of the CDR3 is TGTGCCAGCTCACGGGCGGGACCGCTCCGAACAGATACGCAGTATTTT. Translating gives CASSRAGPLRTDTQYF.

The rearrangement links TRBV2 to TRBJ1-2; D ambiguous. Germline V gene lookup returns CDR1 SNHLY and CDR2 FYNNEI. Deletions cut 3 bases from V and 4 bases from J, with 3 bases between. The CDR3 has 11 amino acids. CDR3 sequence reads: CASSDSYGYTF. DNA for the CDR3: TGTGCCAGCAGTGACAGCTATGGCTACACCTTC.

The chain carries TRBV7-8 and TRBJ1-2, with 10 bases that match TRBD1. This CDR3 comprises 14 residues. V lost 4 bases, J lost 6 bases, and 5 bases stayed unmatched. Germline CDR1 and CDR2: SGHVS and FQNEAQ. CDR3 protein: CASSWGQGLNGYTF. CDR3 bases: TGTGCCAGCAGCTGGGGACAGGGGCTAAATGGCTACACCTTC.